This T cell receptor beta chain was observed in a study of cytomegalovirus exposure and HLA in healthy donors. About the study: Most donors, around 81% of over 300 genotyped, fell in the Caucasian-associated ancestry cluster.

With respect to this clone: What it recognizes is unknown.

Whole-study findings and limits: Being productive about 87% or about 30% of the time was typical of most TCR beta V segments in an earlier analysis.

The V gene lost 5 bases and the J gene lost 4 bases, with 6 bases spanning the gap. Per the germline V gene, CDR1 is SGHTA and CDR2 is FQGNSA. This CDR3 contains 12 residues. PCR employed 60 Vbeta and 13 Jbeta primers. Using immunoSEQ multiplex PCR, the repertoire was profiled, and TCRdb retains in-frame clones only, with some absent. The repertoire holds about 130,000 clones, with approximately 78% as singletons. The TCR originated in a female donor in good health and CMV-seronegative. The sequencing sample was made of PBMCs. The chain joins TRBV7-2 to TRBJ2-1; tentative D call: TRBD1 (5 bases). The CDR3 sequence is CASSPGYNEQFF. The CDR3 DNA is TGTGCCAGCAGCCCAGGGTACAATGAGCAGTTCTTC.